Listed here are 31 T cell receptor beta chains from one sample, sequenced in a study of cytomegalovirus exposure and HLA in healthy donors. Amplification used 60 Vbeta primers and 13 Jbeta primers. TCRdb keeps only in-frame clones here, not all; method: immunoSEQ multiplex PCR. Of under 150,000 clones listed, roughly four fifths are singletons. Sequences were obtained from PBMCs. All receptors derive from a woman aged 45-65 years in good health and CMV-seropositive.

J is TRBJ2-7 and V is TRBV28; perhaps TRBD2 as D (5 bases). The CDR3 consists of 14 residues. V lost 7 bases to trimming and J lost 0 bases, with 13 bases between them. Germline loops: CDR1 MDHEN, CDR2 SYDVKM. DNA for the CDR3: TGTGCCAGCACCCTCTCCGGGGTCTCCTACGAGCAGTACTTC. It codes for CASTLSGVSYEQYF.

V usage is TRBV4-1 and J usage is TRBJ2-3, with 8 bases matching TRBD2. Germline CDR1 reads MGHRA; CDR2 reads YSYEKL. This CDR3 is built from 16 residues. V lost 4 bases, J lost 0 bases, and 6 bases stayed unmatched. Here the CDR3 reads CASSPGTRGSTDTQYF. CDR3 nucleotide sequence: TGCGCCAGCAGCCCCGGGACTAGGGGTAGCACAGATACGCAGTATTTT.

This clone is a singleton in its sample. The V call is TRBV30, the J call TRBJ2-5; D unresolved. The end of the DNA is better explained by TRBJ2-7, so the J call may be wrong. The CDR3 totals 12 residues. CDR1 is GTSNPN and CDR2 is SVGIG in the germline V gene (reference sequence). CDR3 loop: CASDGGAYEQYF. For the CDR3, the DNA is TGTGCCTCGGACGGTGGGGCCTACGAGCAGTACTTC.

CDR3 sequence reads: CAASLTGKETQYF. The CDR3 coding sequence is TGTGCCGCCAGTCTGACGGGAAAAGAGACCCAGTACTTC. The chain employs TRBV5-6 and TRBJ2-5, with a tentative D call TRBD2 (5 bases). CDR1 and CDR2 from the germline V gene are SGHDT and YYEEEE. V was pared by 10 bases and J by 3 bases, with 16 bases between. This CDR3 comprises 13 residues.

The rearrangement links TRBV5-6 to TRBJ2-5, with no clear D. Trimming pared 1 base from V and 5 bases from J, leaving 6 bases between. Germline V gene lookup returns CDR1 SGHDT and CDR2 YYEEEE. The CDR3 sequence is 12 residues long. The CDR3, as DNA: TGTGCCAGCAGCTTGTTACGGGAGACCCAGTACTTC. Its translation is CASSLLRETQYF.

The J gene is TRBJ2-2, the V gene TRBV19, with 8 nucleotides matching TRBD1. CDR3 length equals 14 residues. Trimming took 7 bases from V and 5 from J; bases not matched to a gene: 6. CDR1 and CDR2 from the germline V gene are LNHDA and SQIVND (reference sequence). CDR3 nucleotides: TGTGCCAGTACGGGACAGGCGTTTACCGGGGAGCTGTTTTTT. Amino acid sequence: CASTGQAFTGELFF.

This clone was counted only a few times. This rearrangement joins TRBV28 to TRBJ1-2, with TRBD1 as a possible D gene (5 bases). Trimming cost V 10 bases and J 8 bases, with 17 bases left between them. From germline, CDR1 is MDHEN and CDR2 SYDVKM. The CDR3 has 12 residues. The CDR3: CATKMTERGYTF. The CDR3 DNA is TGTGCCACCAAGATGACAGAACGGGGCTACACCTTC.

This sequence joins TRBV28 and TRBJ2-1, with D maybe TRBD2 (5 bases). The CDR3 is 14 amino acids. Trimming pared 6 bases from V and 3 bases from J, leaving 12 bases between. Germline V gene sequence: CDR1 MDHEN, CDR2 SYDVKM. CDR3 nucleotides: TGTGCCAGCAGATTTAGGGCGGGCTACAATGAGCAGTTCTTC. Translated: CASRFRAGYNEQFF.

V gene TRBV28 combines with J gene TRBJ2-7; no clear D gene. Trimming left V 6 bases short and J 6 bases short, with 18 bases between. From germline, CDR1 is MDHEN and CDR2 SYDVKM. This CDR3 has 14 residues. The CDR3 nucleotides are TGTGCCAGCAGCGCTGTGGGCTCGGTGGGCGAGCAGTACTTC. This translates into CASSAVGSVGEQYF.

This clone was detected once. This chain links TRBV19 with TRBJ1-5, with 7 bases that match TRBD1. This CDR3 comprises 15 residues. The V gene's germline CDR1 is LNHDA and CDR2 SQIVND (reference sequence). Trimming at V came to 6 bases and at J to 0 bases, leaving 5 bases not matched to a gene. CDR3 protein: CASRTDRSSNQPQHF. For the CDR3, the DNA is TGTGCCAGTAGGACGGACAGGAGTAGCAATCAGCCCCAGCATTTT. The full variable domain, its missing parts supplied by reference TRBV19 and TRBJ1-5, is DGGITQSPKYLFRKEGQNVTLSCEQNLNHDAMYWYRQDPGQGLRLIYYSQIVNDFQKGDIAEGYSVSREKKESFPLTVTSAQKNPTAFYLCASRTDRSSNQPQHFGDGTRLSIL.

The chain employs TRBV4-1 and TRBJ1-2, with 9 bases lining up with TRBD1. Germline trimming cut 3 bases from V and 4 bases from J; bases unmatched to any gene: 6. Germline values: CDR1 MGHRA, CDR2 YSYEKL. The CDR3 length is 15 residues. The CDR3 protein is CASSQVGQGTYGYTF. For the CDR3, the DNA is TGCGCCAGCAGCCAGGTGGGACAGGGAACCTATGGCTACACCTTC.

V gene TRBV5-1 combines with J gene TRBJ2-7; 16 bases fit TRBD2. This CDR3 has 17 residues. With 4 bases clipped from V and 0 bases from J, the junction kept 4 bases outside the gene matches. Germline CDR1 reads SGHRS; CDR2 reads YFSETQ. This CDR3 reads CASSPGTSGGVSYEQYF. The CDR3 DNA is TGCGCCAGCAGCCCCGGGACTAGCGGGGGGGTCTCCTACGAGCAGTACTTC.

The chain links TRBV4-2 to TRBJ2-7; 8 bases map to TRBD2. After removal of 0 bases from V and 3 bases from J, the junction contained 7 bases not matched to a gene. Germline V gives CDR1 LGHNA, CDR2 YNFKEQ. This CDR3 is 16 amino acids long. For the CDR3, the DNA is TGTGCCAGCAGCCAAGATTCGGGGGGGACTATCTACGAGCAGTACTTC. This encodes CASSQDSGGTIYEQYF.

The J gene is TRBJ1-5, the V gene TRBV11-2, with D perhaps matching TRBD1 (5 bases). V lost 3 bases, J lost 1 base, and 10 bases lay in between. Germline assignment: CDR1 SGHAT and CDR2 FQNNGV. This CDR3 has 15 amino acids. CDR3 DNA: TGTGCCAGCAGCTTCGACAGACAAAGCAATCAGCCCCAGCATTTT. As protein: CASSFDRQSNQPQHF. The whole variable domain, filled in from reference TRBV11-2 and TRBJ1-5, reads EAGVAQSPRYKIIEKRQSVAFWCNPISGHATLYWYQQILGQGPKLLIQFQNNGVVDDSQLPKDRFSAERLKGVDSTLKIQPAKLEDSAVYLCASSFDRQSNQPQHFGDGTRLSIL.

The rearrangement links TRBV9 to TRBJ1-3; D might be TRBD1 (6 bases). Germline lookup yields CDR1 SGDLS and CDR2 YYNGEE. The CDR3 length is 13 residues. Trimming stripped 4 bases from V and 4 bases from J, with 9 bases between. The CDR3 loop is CASSPGGGNTIYF. CDR3 in DNA: TGTGCCAGCAGCCCTGGGGGCGGAAACACCATATATTTT.

The V call is TRBV19, the J call TRBJ2-1; D is undetermined. Germline lookup yields CDR1 LNHDA and CDR2 SQIVND (reference sequence). This CDR3 spans 13 amino acids. Trimming stripped 6 bases from V and 4 bases from J, with 10 bases between. The CDR3 DNA is TGTGCCAGTAGCGCCGCCCGGTACAATGAGCAGTTCTTC. Translating gives CASSAARYNEQFF.

The gene calls are TRBV9 and TRBJ2-2; a weak D match, TRBD1 (6 bases). V lost 0 bases, J lost 4 bases, and 13 bases lay in between. The CDR3 consists of 16 residues. Germline V CDR1 and CDR2: SGDLS, YYNGEE. In DNA, the CDR3 is TGTGCCAGCAGCGTAGTGGTGGGGGCCTTCACCGGGGAGCTGTTTTTT. This encodes CASSVVVGAFTGELFF.

This chain joins TRBV28 and TRBJ2-1; 11 bases are shared with TRBD2. The CDR3 length is 16 residues. V shed 3 bases, J shed 7 bases, and the junction held 8 bases outside the gene matches. CDR1 and CDR2 from the germline V gene are MDHEN and SYDVKM. This CDR3 reads CASSLLAGGRGNEQFF. As DNA, the CDR3 is TGTGCCAGCAGTTTGCTAGCGGGGGGAAGAGGGAATGAGCAGTTCTTC.

The chain uses TRBV6-5 and TRBJ1-1; D not resolved. V shed 5 bases and J shed 11 bases, with 15 bases lying between them. This CDR3 has 12 amino acids. The germline CDR1 and CDR2 sequences are MNHEY and SVGAGI. The CDR3 DNA is TGTGCCAGCAGTGAAATGGGCCGCAGGGCTTTCTTT. This translates into CASSEMGRRAFF.

This clone was detected a few times. The chain uses TRBV5-4 and TRBJ2-1; TRBD1 might be the D (8 bases). The V and J ends lost 4 bases and 9 bases respectively, with 26 bases between them. The CDR3 consists of 17 residues. CDR1 is SGHNT and CDR2 is YYREEE in the germline V gene (reference sequence). The chain's CDR3 is CASSHSNYRGGGVEQFF. The CDR3 DNA is TGTGCCAGCAGCCACAGCAACTACAGGGGGGGAGGAGTTGAGCAGTTCTTC.

The rearrangement joins TRBV28 to TRBJ2-1; tentative D call: TRBD2 (5 bases). Trimming removed 8 bases at V and 6 bases at J, with 17 bases between. Germline V gives CDR1 MDHEN, CDR2 SYDVKM. The CDR3 spans 14 residues. The CDR3 protein is CASSSPGRFNEQFF. Written as DNA, the CDR3 is TGTGCCAGCTCTTCCCCTGGGAGATTCAATGAGCAGTTCTTC.

The rearrangement joins TRBV6-6 to TRBJ2-2, with 9 bases identical to TRBD1. The V and J ends lost 5 bases and 7 bases, in that order; junction bases with no gene match: 2. The germline gives CDR1 MNHNY, CDR2 SVGAGI (reference sequence). The CDR3 extends over 13 amino acids. Written as DNA, the CDR3 is TGTGCCAGCAGTAGGACAGGGGACGGGGAGCTGTTTTTT. It encodes CASSRTGDGELFF.

The rearrangement joins TRBV4-2 to TRBJ2-7, with D possibly matching TRBD1 (5 bases). V was clipped by 0 bases and J by 2 bases, with 11 bases between them. Germline CDR1 LGHNA, CDR2 YNFKEQ. This CDR3 comprises 15 residues. The CDR3 sequence: CASSQDKGWAYEQYF. Written as DNA, the CDR3 is TGTGCCAGCAGCCAAGATAAGGGGTGGGCCTACGAGCAGTACTTC.

This clone showed up just once. CDR3 sequence reads: CASSKTRGGGQETQYF. The CDR3 bases are TGCGCCAGCAGCAAAACCCGAGGGGGGGGCCAAGAGACCCAGTACTTC. V is TRBV4-3 and J is TRBJ2-5; a possible D gene is TRBD2 (7 bases). The germline V gene has CDR1 LGHNA and CDR2 YSLEER. CDR3 length equals 16 residues. Trimming took 5 bases from V and 1 from J, leaving 17 bases between them.

CDR3 sequence reads: CASSVGLRPNTGELFF. CDR3 in DNA: TGTGCCAGCAGCGTAGGCCTGCGGCCTAACACCGGGGAGCTGTTTTTT. The chain employs TRBV9 and TRBJ2-2; D not resolved. Germline CDR1 SGDLS, CDR2 YYNGEE. V dropped 0 bases and J dropped 2 bases, with 11 bases sitting between them. This CDR3 has 16 residues.

This rearrangement joins TRBV19 to TRBJ1-1; unclear D gene. Germline V CDR1 and CDR2: LNHDA, SQIVND (reference sequence). The CDR3 runs to 12 residues. Trimming removed 8 bases at V and 4 bases at J, with 11 bases between. As DNA, the CDR3 is TGTGCCAGTGGCCGTCAAACCACTGAAGCTTTCTTT. Amino acids: CASGRQTTEAFF.

V gene TRBV11-2 combines with J gene TRBJ2-3, with D possibly matching TRBD1 (6 bases). The CDR3 sequence is 16 residues long. V was shortened by 5 bases and J by 0 bases, with 15 bases between the two germline ends. Germline V gene data show CDR1 as SGHAT and CDR2 as FQNNGV. As DNA, the CDR3 is TGTGCCAGCAGCCGTAGTGTGGGGGCTAGCACAGATACGCAGTATTTT. It translates to CASSRSVGASTDTQYF.

The J gene is TRBJ1-2, the V gene TRBV7-2, with D unclear. The germline V gene encodes CDR1 SGHTA and CDR2 FQGNSA. This CDR3 comprises 16 residues. V was shortened by 5 bases and J by 0 bases, with 16 bases between the two germline ends. This chain's CDR3 is CASSTGEVLSNYGYTF. CDR3 DNA sequence: TGTGCCAGCAGCACCGGGGAGGTATTATCTAACTATGGCTACACCTTC.

The gene calls are TRBV7-9 and TRBJ2-7; 9 positions agree with TRBD1. In germline, CDR1 is SEHNR, CDR2 FQNEAQ (reference sequence). This CDR3 has 17 residues. The J segment lost 5 bases and the V segment lost 5 bases, leaving 16 bases of the junction unmatched. This chain's CDR3 is CASSPGATGTGPDEQYF. CDR3 bases: TGTGCCAGCAGCCCCGGGGCGACCGGGACAGGGCCCGACGAGCAGTACTTC.

The gene calls are TRBV6-5 and TRBJ1-1, with D perhaps TRBD1 (5 bases). The CDR3 consists of 13 residues. Germline CDR1 reads MNHEY; CDR2 reads SVGAGI. The V end lost 7 bases, the J end lost 4 bases, and 13 bases lay between the germline ends. Written as DNA, the CDR3 is TGTGCCAGCACCCAGGGAAGGAGCACTGAAGCTTTCTTT. Amino acid sequence: CASTQGRSTEAFF.

V and J are TRBV6-1 and TRBJ1-2, with 8 nucleotides matching TRBD1. The V gene end was trimmed by 8 bases and the J gene end by 4 bases; junction bases not matched to a gene: 12. Per germline, CDR1 MNHNS and CDR2 SASEGT. The CDR3 sequence is 15 residues long. As DNA, the CDR3 is TGTGCCAGCGGACGGACAGGGATGAGGTCCTATGGCTACACCTTC. Its protein product is CASGRTGMRSYGYTF.